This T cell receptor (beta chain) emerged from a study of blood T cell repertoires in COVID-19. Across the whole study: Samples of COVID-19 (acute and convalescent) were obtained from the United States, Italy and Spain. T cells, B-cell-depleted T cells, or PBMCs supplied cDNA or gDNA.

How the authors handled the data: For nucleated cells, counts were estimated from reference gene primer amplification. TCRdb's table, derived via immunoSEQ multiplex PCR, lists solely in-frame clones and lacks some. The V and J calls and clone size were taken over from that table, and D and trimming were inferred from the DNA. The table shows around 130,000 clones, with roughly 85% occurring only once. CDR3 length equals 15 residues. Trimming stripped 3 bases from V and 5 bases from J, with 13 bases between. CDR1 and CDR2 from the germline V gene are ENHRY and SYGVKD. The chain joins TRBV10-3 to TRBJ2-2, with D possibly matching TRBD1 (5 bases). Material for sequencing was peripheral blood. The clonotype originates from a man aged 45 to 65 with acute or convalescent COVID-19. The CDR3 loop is CAISEWQGGTGELFF. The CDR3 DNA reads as TGTGCCATCAGTGAATGGCAGGGCGGTACCGGGGAGCTGTTTTTT.